The 19 T cell receptor beta chains below come from one sample, sequenced in a study of cytomegalovirus exposure and HLA in healthy donors. Amplification used 60 Vbeta primers and 13 Jbeta primers. Generated by immunoSEQ multiplex PCR, the TCRdb table keeps only in-frame clones and is missing some. This sample has 100,000 to 130,000 clones, with around two thirds found just once. The sample was PBMCs. All receptors derive from a woman aged 35 to 49 in good health and CMV-seropositive.

The V call is TRBV7-9, the J call TRBJ2-5; a weak D match, TRBD1 (7 bases). V lost 6 bases to trimming and J lost 2 bases, with 19 bases between them. The germline gives CDR1 SEHNR, CDR2 FQNEAQ (reference sequence). The length of the CDR3 is 16 residues. The CDR3 nucleotides are TGTGCCAGCAGTCTAGGGGGCCAGGGGAGGCAAGAGACCCAGTACTTC. It is translated as CASSLGGQGRQETQYF.

J is TRBJ2-3 and V is TRBV4-2; D not resolved. The germline V and J ends were trimmed by 0 bases and 4 bases, with 5 bases remaining between them. This CDR3 contains 13 residues. CDR1 LGHNA and CDR2 YNFKEQ come from the germline V gene. The CDR3 nucleotides are TGTGCCAGCAGCCAAGATCTCTCAGATACGCAGTATTTT. Translating gives CASSQDLSDTQYF.

The rearrangement links TRBV5-1 to TRBJ1-6, with unresolved D. The V end lost 4 bases, the J end lost 7 bases, and 12 bases lay between the germline ends. The CDR3 sequence is 14 residues long. Germline V gene lookup returns CDR1 SGHRS and CDR2 YFSETQ. CDR3 bases: TGCGCCAGCAGCCGCACGGGTATGAATTCACCCCTCCACTTT. Protein sequence: CASSRTGMNSPLHF.

This clone turned up a few times. The chain couples TRBV4-1 to TRBJ1-4; the match to TRBD1 covers 7 bases. Germline CDR1 reads MGHRA; CDR2 reads YSYEKL. There are 15 residues in the CDR3. With V trimmed by 3 bases and J by 4 bases, 5 bases remained unmatched. CDR3 protein: CASSQGTANNEKLFF. The CDR3 DNA reads as TGCGCCAGCAGCCAGGGGACAGCGAATAATGAAAAACTGTTTTTT.

This rearrangement joins TRBV5-1 to TRBJ2-7, with a tentative D call TRBD1 (5 bases). The CDR3 is 12 residues long. Germline V gene lookup returns CDR1 SGHRS and CDR2 YFSETQ. The ends were cut back, 4 bases at V and 5 bases at J, with 10 bases in the middle. The CDR3 DNA sequence: TGCGCCAGCAGCACCCAGGGAAACGAGCAGTACTTC. Translation: CASSTQGNEQYF. Full variable domain (outside the CDR3, taken from reference TRBV5-1 and TRBJ2-7): KAGVTQTPRYLIKTRGQQVTLSCSPISGHRSVSWYQQTPGQGLQFLFEYFSETQRNKGNFPGRFSGRQFSNSRSEMNVSTLELGDSALYLCASSTQGNEQYFGPGTRLTVT.

Written as DNA, the CDR3 is TGCGCCAGCAGCTTGGGAGGGGGCTTCAGTTCACCCCTCCACTTT. Translated, it gives CASSLGGGFSSPLHF. The V call is TRBV5-1, the J call TRBJ1-6; 7 positions agree with TRBD1. This CDR3 contains 15 residues. Germline V gene lookup returns CDR1 SGHRS and CDR2 YFSETQ. Trimming took 0 bases from V and 9 from J; bases not matched to a gene: 6.

This chain connects TRBV9 to TRBJ1-6; D is possibly TRBD1 (5 bases). This CDR3 is 16 amino acids long. The germline CDR1 and CDR2 sequences are SGDLS and YYNGEE. V gave up 3 bases and J gave up 6 bases, with 16 bases separating them. The CDR3 region is CASSASLDSPNSPLHF. CDR3 nucleotide sequence: TGTGCCAGCAGCGCCTCCCTCGACAGTCCTAATTCACCCCTCCACTTT.

The CDR3 is CASSSQGAVTEAFF. CDR3 DNA: TGTGCCAGCAGCTCACAGGGGGCGGTCACTGAAGCTTTCTTT. The chain joins TRBV7-3 to TRBJ1-1, with TRBD1 identical over 9 bases. J lost 4 bases, V lost 4 bases, and 4 bases had no gene match. The CDR3 length is 14 residues. The germline V gene encodes CDR1 SGHTA and CDR2 FQGTGA. Combining the CDR3 with reference TRBV7-3 and TRBJ1-1 gives the whole variable domain GAGVSQTPSNKVTEKGKYVELRCDPISGHTALYWYRQSLGQGPEFLIYFQGTGAADDSGLPNDRFFAVRPEGSVSTLKIQRTERGDSAVYLCASSSQGAVTEAFFGQGTRLTVV.

This chain uses TRBV7-9 with TRBJ2-3, with D perhaps matching TRBD1 (5 bases). V was pared by 4 bases and J by 5 bases, with 16 bases between. Germline CDR1 reads SEHNR; CDR2 reads FQNEAQ (reference sequence). The CDR3 loop spans 15 amino acids. The CDR3 sequence: CASSSSRTIRDTQYF. The CDR3 bases are TGTGCCAGCAGCTCTTCTAGGACAATAAGAGATACGCAGTATTTT.

This chain links TRBV30 with TRBJ1-5; D is perhaps TRBD1 (5 bases). Germline CDR1 and CDR2: GTSNPN and SVGIG (reference sequence). CDR3 length: 15 residues. Trimming shortened V by 0 bases and J by 2 bases, and 11 bases separated the two germline ends. The CDR3 DNA sequence: TGTGCCTGGAGTGTACCTGGGGCAGGCAATCAGCCCCAGCATTTT. It translates to CAWSVPGAGNQPQHF.

Only one count was recorded for this clone. V gene TRBV5-1 combines with J gene TRBJ1-5, with D maybe TRBD1 (5 bases). CDR3 size: 15 residues. With 0 bases removed from V and 5 bases from J, the gap between germline ends came to 12 bases. Per germline, CDR1 SGHRS and CDR2 YFSETQ. The CDR3 sequence is CASSLGQGGDQPQHF. CDR3 sequence (DNA): TGCGCCAGCAGCTTGGGCCAGGGAGGAGATCAGCCCCAGCATTTT.

This clone was counted only a few times. The V gene is TRBV10-3, the J gene TRBJ1-1; 7 bases map to TRBD1. CDR3 length equals 14 residues. CDR1 is ENHRY, CDR2 SYGVKD, per germline. The trim removed 6 bases at V and 4 bases at J, leaving 8 bases unmatched. The CDR3 sequence: CAIRNQGDSTEAFF. CDR3 coding DNA: TGTGCCATCAGAAATCAGGGGGATAGCACTGAAGCTTTCTTT.

This clone was counted a few times. The rearrangement uses TRBV7-6 and TRBJ1-4; tentatively, D is TRBD1 (5 bases). The CDR3 spans 14 residues. Germline V gene sequence: CDR1 SGHVS, CDR2 FNYEAQ. With 5 bases removed from V and 0 bases from J, the gap between germline ends came to 7 bases. The CDR3 loop reads CASSRGATNEKLFF. The CDR3 bases are TGTGCCAGCAGCCGGGGGGCAACTAATGAAAAACTGTTTTTT.

This rearrangement joins TRBV5-1 to TRBJ1-6; the D is unclear. The CDR3 runs 13 residues. V lost 0 bases to trimming and J lost 9 bases, with 7 bases between them. The germline CDR1 and CDR2 sequences are SGHRS and YFSETQ. CDR3 region: CASSLVGRSPLHF. The CDR3 DNA follows: TGCGCCAGCAGCTTGGTTGGGCGTTCACCCCTCCACTTT.

This chain joins TRBV5-1 and TRBJ2-6, with a possible D match to TRBD2 (6 bases). Germline CDR1 reads SGHRS; CDR2 reads YFSETQ. The CDR3 spans 18 residues. Trimming left V 0 bases short and J 0 bases short, with 13 bases between. The CDR3 loop is CASSLAGTASSGANVLTF. Written as DNA, the CDR3 is TGCGCCAGCAGCTTGGCCGGGACTGCCAGCTCTGGGGCCAACGTCCTGACTTTC.

The genes are TRBV18 and TRBJ2-7; 7 bases are a match to TRBD1. From germline, CDR1 is KGHSH and CDR2 LQKENI. The junction had 8 bases not matched to a gene; V was cut back by 3 bases and J by 3 bases. This CDR3 has 15 amino acids. In DNA, the CDR3 is TGTGCCAGCTCACCCGGGACCGCAGGGGGCTACGAGCAGTACTTC. The encoded protein is CASSPGTAGGYEQYF.

This chain connects TRBV11-2 to TRBJ1-1; 8 bases are a match to TRBD1. Germline trimming cut 5 bases from V and 9 bases from J; bases unmatched to any gene: 8. The CDR3 length is 13 residues. The germline gives CDR1 SGHAT, CDR2 FQNNGV. The DNA of the CDR3 is TGTGCCAGCAGCCTAAGACAGGGGCCTAAAGCTTTCTTT. Its protein is CASSLRQGPKAFF. Supplemented by reference TRBV11-2 and TRBJ1-1, the full variable domain reads EAGVAQSPRYKIIEKRQSVAFWCNPISGHATLYWYQQILGQGPKLLIQFQNNGVVDDSQLPKDRFSAERLKGVDSTLKIQPAKLEDSAVYLCASSLRQGPKAFFGQGTRLTVV.

The rearrangement uses TRBV6-1 and TRBJ2-1, with a possible D match to TRBD1 (6 bases). The CDR3 has 17 residues. Per germline, CDR1 MNHNS and CDR2 SASEGT. The V gene lost 2 bases and the J gene lost 0 bases, with 14 bases spanning the gap. The CDR3 DNA reads TGTGCCAGCAGTGAAAGGGGGTTTCCTAGCTCCTACAATGAGCAGTTCTTC. It codes for CASSERGFPSSYNEQFF.

The chain carries TRBV5-4 and TRBJ2-2, with a tentative D call TRBD1 (6 bases). There are 16 residues in the CDR3. Germline V gene data show CDR1 as SGHNT and CDR2 as YYREEE (reference sequence). Trimming cost V 2 bases and J 0 bases, with 11 bases left between them. The CDR3 DNA reads as TGTGCCAGCAGCTTTGGGGGCCAGGCGAACACCGGGGAGCTGTTTTTT. Protein: CASSFGGQANTGELFF.